This TCR beta chain was recorded in a study of T cell repertoires in cytomegalovirus infection. Overall study: It can be stated that public TCR beta signatures indicated CMV infection as well as a matching HLA type.

Germline V gene data show CDR1 as LGHNT and CDR2 as FRNRAP. Trimming took 3 bases from V and 1 from J, leaving 19 bases between them. The CDR3 spans 18 residues. One entry per CDR3 protein results from TCRdb running MiXCR on the reads. The sample consists of about 60,000 distinct CDR3 sequences, 33% of them appearing once. This clonotype was detected ten times or more. Its target is unknown. Overall study results and limits: Adding up the frequency of public TCR beta families identified people who carried CMV plus the relevant HLA. What dominated the ex vivo response were HLA-C-restricted CMV-specific TCR beta clonotypes.

The V and J genes are TRBV12-5 and TRBJ1-5; the D is unclear. The receptor comes from a human donor in good health (CMV status not recorded). Some clones in this sample may be carry-over from other donors' samples. The sequencing sample was made of PBMCs, sequenced either directly or after in vitro stimulation (not recorded which). Here the CDR3 DNA reads TGTGCTAGTGGTTTTGAGGTTGGGGTAGTTTTGAGCAATCAGCCCCAGCATTTT. This translates into CASGFEVGVVLSNQPQHF.